The 12 T cell receptor beta chains below all came from one sample that was sequenced in a study of T cell responses to AZD1222 COVID-19 vaccine (dated by TCRdb to the early 2020s). The library was produced with the immunoSEQ multiplex PCR assay. This immuneACCESS table, as held by TCRdb, lists in-frame sequences with V and J called but not all clones. Of the missing ones, under half trace to an unresolved V gene in checked studies; the others have no known cause. Recorded for this sample are about 150,000 clones; 90% to 95% of them occurred a single time. 3.8% of the sample is in the top ten clones. The time point tag for this specimen amounts to: about 28 days (+/-7) after the second vaccine dose. Source: peripheral blood, taken 28 days after the second AZD1222 dose. The receptor set was obtained from an adult who received the AZD1222 COVID-19 vaccine.

The chain carries TRBV19 and TRBJ1-2, with a tentative D call TRBD1 (5 bases). Germline CDR1 is LNHDA and CDR2 is SQIVND (reference sequence). This CDR3 is built from 13 residues. V was shortened by 11 bases and J by 8 bases, with 21 bases between the two germline ends. As DNA, the CDR3 is TGTGCCGTCGGGTTGGGACTCGGACGGGGCTACACCTTC. Protein sequence: CAVGLGLGRGYTF.

This clone was detected a few times. The chain joins TRBV12-3 or TRBV12-4 to TRBJ1-1; D gene uncertain. The V and J ends lost 4 bases and 1 base respectively, with 7 bases between them. This CDR3 comprises 13 residues. The CDR3 DNA reads TGTGCCAGCAGTTCCACAGAGAACACTGAAGCTTTCTTT. Protein: CASSSTENTEAFF.

V gene TRBV6-2 or TRBV6-3 combines with J gene TRBJ1-1; no clear D gene. V dropped 2 bases and J dropped 0 bases, with 4 bases sitting between them. The CDR3 is 13 amino acids. CDR1 MNHEY and CDR2 SVGEGT come from the germline V gene. CDR3 in DNA: TGTGCCAGCAGTTACATTCTGAACACTGAAGCTTTCTTT. It translates to CASSYILNTEAFF.

The rearrangement links TRBV10-3 to TRBJ1-1; no firm D call. Trimming pared 4 bases from V and 1 base from J, leaving 13 bases between. CDR1 and CDR2 (germline): ENHRY, SYGVKD. The CDR3 consists of 15 residues. This CDR3 is CAISGAGLKNTEAFF. The CDR3 DNA reads TGTGCCATCAGTGGCGCAGGACTCAAGAACACTGAAGCTTTCTTT.

This chain joins TRBV5-6 and TRBJ2-7, with D possibly matching TRBD1 (5 bases). CDR1 SGHDT and CDR2 YYEEEE come from the germline V gene. Trimming took off 4 bases at V and 2 bases at J, with 13 bases between the two ends. This CDR3 spans 14 amino acids. CDR3 sequence (DNA): TGTGCCAGCAGCAGAAGGACATTTCCCTACGAGCAGTACTTC. It specifies CASSRRTFPYEQYF.

J is TRBJ2-3 and V is TRBV7-8, with 8 bases lining up with TRBD1. Germline assignment: CDR1 SGHVS and CDR2 FQNEAQ. The J segment lost 4 bases and the V segment lost 5 bases, leaving 8 bases of the junction unmatched. The CDR3 covers 15 residues. CDR3 in DNA: TGTGCCAGCAGCCCATACAGGGGGAGCGCAGATACGCAGTATTTT. Its translation: CASSPYRGSADTQYF.

The chain uses TRBV6-4 and TRBJ2-1; 7 nucleotides align to TRBD1. After removal of 7 bases from V and 9 bases from J, the junction contained 6 bases not matched to a gene. Germline-derived CDR1 and CDR2 are MRHNA and SNTAGT. The CDR3 covers 12 residues. Written as DNA, the CDR3 is TGTGCCAGCACCACAGGGGCTGGTGAGCAGTTCTTC. This codes for CASTTGAGEQFF.

V gene TRBV5-1 combines with J gene TRBJ2-3; D not resolved. V lost 4 bases, J lost 2 bases, and 8 bases lay in between. Germline CDR1 and CDR2: SGHRS and YFSETQ. CDR3 length equals 13 residues. For the CDR3, the DNA is TGCGCCAGCAGCCTGGGGTACACAGATACGCAGTATTTT. It is translated as CASSLGYTDTQYF.

The table lists this clone with a few counts. The chain recombines TRBV21-1 with TRBJ1-5; the table's D call of TRBD1 was not tested on the DNA. TRBV21-1 represents a pseudogene. This CDR3 has 17 amino acids. The CDR3 DNA reads TGTGCCAGCAGCAAAACTAGGACAGGTAGAAGCAATCAGCCCCAGCATTTT. Translation gives CASSKTRTGRSNQPQHF.

The chain recombines TRBV6-4 with TRBJ2-1; 13 bases fit TRBD2. The CDR3 contains 14 residues. CDR1 is MRHNA and CDR2 is SNTAGT in the germline V gene. The V and J ends lost 4 bases and 10 bases, in that order; junction bases with no gene match: 4. The CDR3: CASSGLAGGSEQFF. The CDR3 DNA sequence: TGTGCCAGCAGTGGACTAGCGGGGGGCTCAGAGCAGTTCTTC.

The rearrangement uses TRBV18 and TRBJ1-2; D is perhaps TRBD1 (6 bases). The CDR3 loop spans 16 amino acids. V dropped 2 bases and J dropped 2 bases, with 15 bases sitting between them. Germline CDR1 and CDR2: KGHSH and LQKENI. CDR3 sequence: CASSPTTGLGNYGYTF. CDR3 bases: TGTGCCAGCTCACCAACTACAGGGTTAGGGAACTATGGCTACACCTTC.

The rearrangement joins TRBV7-2 to TRBJ1-2; D might be TRBD1 (5 bases). Germline loops: CDR1 SGHTA, CDR2 FQGNSA. This CDR3 has 14 amino acids. V was shortened by 0 bases and J by 5 bases, with 10 bases between the two germline ends. This chain's CDR3 is CASSLASGLYGYTF. CDR3 sequence (DNA): TGTGCCAGCAGCTTAGCTTCGGGACTATATGGCTACACCTTC.